Listed below are T cell receptor beta chains from one sample, sequenced in a study of shared clonotypes between healthy human individuals. Method: immunoSEQ multiplex PCR; TCRdb's copy keeps in-frame clones and lacks some. The sample holds about 980,000 clones, over 60% seen once. The source material was memory CD4+ T cells sorted from blood. These receptors were taken from a man between 18 and 29 years old in good health. Each CDR3 is given with its conserved first and last residue. A D gene is named only where the DNA matches it firmly. Rows give clone size only sometimes, using once, few, many, or a class for an expanded clone.

size: .; J: TRBJ2-2; D: .; V: TRBV29-1; CDR3: CSVVGPANTGELFF; DNA: TGCAGCGTTGTAGGTCCCGCGAACACCGGGGAGCTGTTTTTT
size: .; J: TRBJ2-1; D: TRBD1; V: TRBV9; CDR3: CASTKYPGTGVYNEQFF; DNA: TGTGCCAGCACCAAATATCCCGGGACAGGGGTCTACAATGAGCAGTTCTTC
size: once; J: TRBJ2-2; D: .; V: TRBV27; CDR3: CASSFGLFTGELFF; DNA: TGTGCCAGCAGTTTCGGCCTGTTCACCGGGGAGCTGTTTTTT
size: once; J: TRBJ1-2; D: .; V: TRBV2; CDR3: CASSETVTPYGYTF; DNA: TGTGCCAGCAGTGAAACCGTTACTCCCTATGGCTACACCTTC
size: few; J: TRBJ1-6; D: .; V: TRBV21-1; CDR3: CASTKSRAPKNYNSPLHF; DNA: TGTGCCAGCACCAAGAGCCGGGCTCCGAAAAACTATAATTCACCCCTCCACTTT
size: few; J: TRBJ1-5; D: .; V: TRBV30; CDR3: CAWSKGQPQHF; DNA: TGTGCCTGGAGTAAGGGTCAGCCCCAGCATTTT
size: .; J: TRBJ2-2; D: .; V: TRBV6-6; CDR3: CASSMSVGELFF; DNA: TGTGCCAGCAGTATGTCAGTCGGGGAGCTGTTTTTT
size: .; J: TRBJ1-2; D: .; V: TRBV5-6; CDR3: CASSLGEWRAYTF; DNA: TGTGCCAGCAGCTTGGGAGAGTGGAGGGCCTACACCTTC
size: few; J: TRBJ2-7; D: .; V: TRBV11-2; CDR3: CARGPALEQYF; DNA: TGTGCCAGAGGGCCGGCTCTCGAGCAGTACTTC
size: .; J: TRBJ2-3; D: .; V: TRBV10-3; CDR3: CAISESVLSGHTDTQYF; DNA: TGTGCCATCAGTGAGTCCGTCTTGTCAGGGCACACAGATACGCAGTATTTT
size: once; J: TRBJ2-4; D: TRBD1; V: TRBV4-2; CDR3: CASSQEGQNKNIQYF; DNA: TGTGCCAGCAGCCAAGAGGGACAGAACAAAAACATTCAGTACTTC
size: .; J: TRBJ2-7; D: .; V: TRBV28; CDR3: CASSLATLGFYEQYF; DNA: TGTGCCAGCAGTTTGGCGACACTAGGCTTCTACGAGCAGTACTTC
size: .; J: TRBJ1-1; D: .; V: TRBV2; CDR3: CASSVWLDTLNTEAFF; DNA: TGTGCCAGCAGTGTTTGGTTGGACACTTTGAACACTGAAGCTTTCTTT
size: .; J: TRBJ2-3; D: .; V: TRBV9; CDR3: CASSSRGGDTQYF; DNA: TGTGCCAGCAGCTCCCGAGGGGGAGATACGCAGTATTTT
size: once; J: TRBJ1-2; D: .; V: TRBV28; CDR3: CASRGAGVRNYGYTF; DNA: TGTGCCAGCAGGGGGGCCGGGGTACGGAACTATGGCTACACCTTC
size: .; J: TRBJ2-5; D: .; V: TRBV5-1; CDR3: CASSLTSRLETQYF; DNA: TGCGCCAGCAGCTTAACCTCGCGATTAGAGACCCAGTACTTC
size: .; J: TRBJ2-2; D: TRBD2; V: TRBV7-2; CDR3: CASKGGRADGELFF; DNA: TGTGCCAGCAAGGGCGGGAGGGCCGACGGGGAGCTGTTTTTT
size: .; J: TRBJ1-6; D: .; V: TRBV6-1; CDR3: CASSADPGSPLHF; DNA: TGTGCCAGCAGTGCGGACCCCGGTTCACCCCTCCACTTT
size: .; J: TRBJ1-2; D: .; V: TRBV9; CDR3: CASSVGLQTNGYTF; DNA: TGTGCCAGCAGCGTAGGATTACAGACGAATGGCTACACCTTC
size: .; J: TRBJ2-3; D: .; V: TRBV15; CDR3: CATSRSGGRVTDTQYF; DNA: TGTGCCACCAGCAGATCGGGCGGCAGGGTCACAGATACGCAGTATTTT
size: .; J: TRBJ2-7; D: TRBD1; V: TRBV5-1; CDR3: CASSLGGTGKYEQYF; DNA: TGCGCCAGCAGCTTGGGCGGGACAGGGAAGTACGAGCAGTACTTC
size: .; J: TRBJ2-2; D: .; V: TRBV10-3; CDR3: CAIRGTVNTGELFF; DNA: TGTGCCATTCGCGGGACGGTGAACACCGGGGAGCTGTTTTTT
size: few; J: TRBJ2-5; D: TRBD2; V: TRBV6-5; CDR3: CASRVGGGPQETQYF; DNA: TGTGCCAGCAGGGTTGGGGGAGGGCCTCAAGAGACCCAGTACTTC
size: .; J: TRBJ2-7; D: .; V: TRBV5-1; CDR3: CASSLGQRDEQYF; DNA: TGCGCCAGCAGCTTGGGACAGCGGGACGAGCAGTACTTC
size: .; J: TRBJ2-1; D: .; V: TRBV19; CDR3: CASSFRGSYNEQFF; DNA: TGTGCCAGTAGTTTCAGGGGCTCCTACAATGAGCAGTTCTTC
size: .; J: TRBJ2-5; D: .; V: TRBV2; CDR3: CASTGRETQYF; DNA: TGTGCCAGCACCGGGCGAGAGACCCAGTACTTC
size: .; J: TRBJ1-6; D: .; V: TRBV6-1; CDR3: CASQTGFLAPLHF; DNA: TGTGCCAGCCAAACCGGATTTCTAGCACCCCTCCACTTT
size: .; J: TRBJ1-5; D: .; V: TRBV27; CDR3: CASSQAGRQPQHF; DNA: TGTGCCAGCAGTCAGGCGGGTAGACAGCCCCAGCATTTT
size: .; J: TRBJ1-1; D: .; V: TRBV11-3; CDR3: CASSFPDGEAFF; DNA: TGTGCCAGCAGCTTCCCGGACGGAGAAGCTTTCTTT
size: .; J: TRBJ1-6; D: .; V: TRBV2; CDR3: CASRAREGSPLHF; DNA: TGTGCCAGCAGGGCCAGGGAAGGTTCACCCCTCCACTTT
size: .; J: TRBJ2-2; D: .; V: TRBV5-1; CDR3: CASSSRQDQYRDTGELFF; DNA: TGCGCCAGCAGCTCCCGGCAGGACCAATACAGGGACACCGGGGAGCTGTTTTTT
size: .; J: TRBJ2-2; D: .; V: TRBV7-7; CDR3: CASSLSMNTGELFF; DNA: TGTGCTAGCAGCTTATCGATGAACACCGGGGAGCTGTTTTTT
size: few; J: TRBJ1-6; D: .; V: TRBV11-2; CDR3: CASSLDQGTPLHF; DNA: TGTGCCAGCAGCTTAGATCAGGGTACACCCCTCCACTTT
size: .; J: TRBJ2-7; D: TRBD1; V: TRBV7-9; CDR3: CASSFGTGGSYEQYF; DNA: TGTGCCAGCAGCTTTGGGACAGGGGGGTCCTACGAGCAGTACTTC
size: .; J: TRBJ2-5; D: TRBD1; V: TRBV29-1; CDR3: CSVGGGTGQETQYF; DNA: TGCAGCGTTGGGGGCGGGACAGGGCAAGAGACCCAGTACTTC
size: .; J: TRBJ2-3; D: .; V: TRBV5-1; CDR3: CASSVQLLTDTQYF; DNA: TGCGCCAGCAGTGTACAGCTGCTCACAGATACGCAGTATTTT
size: few; J: TRBJ2-3; D: TRBD2; V: TRBV5-1; CDR3: CASSLVAGVDTQYF; DNA: TGCGCCAGCAGCTTGGTAGCGGGAGTAGATACGCAGTATTTT
size: .; J: TRBJ2-3; D: .; V: TRBV7-9; CDR3: CASSLGPGSDTQYF; DNA: TGTGCCAGCAGCTTAGGACCGGGGTCAGATACGCAGTATTTT
size: .; J: TRBJ2-6; D: .; V: TRBV2; CDR3: CASTSSGANVLTF; DNA: TGTGCCAGCACATCCTCTGGGGCCAACGTCCTGACTTTC
size: .; J: TRBJ2-3; D: .; V: TRBV5-1; CDR3: CASSAGRGDGDTQYF; DNA: TGCGCCAGCAGCGCTGGGAGAGGGGACGGCGATACGCAGTATTTT
size: .; J: TRBJ1-2; D: .; V: TRBV4-3; CDR3: CASSQGLAGPGYGYTF; DNA: TGCGCCAGCAGCCAAGGTTTGGCGGGTCCGGGCTATGGCTACACCTTC